These 20 T cell receptor beta chains were sequenced from one sample in a study of T-cell memory formation after mild COVID-19 listed by TCRdb under 2021. Receptor libraries were prepared by 5' RACE. The sample was run on an Illumina NovaSeq 6000. TCRdb reprocessed the public reads (quality trimming at Q25 with fastp, clone calling with MiXCR) and kept in-frame beta chains. All rows with the same CDR3 protein become a single entry with the most common DNA and genes. The sample table contains more than 100,000 distinct CDR3 sequences; only one count was recorded for about 6% of them. The top ten clones comprise 2% to 2.5% of the sample. Sequenced: PBMCs or a T cell subset sorted from them (not recorded which). These TCRs come from an adult woman who had mild COVID-19 (a few samples of this study predate the infection). The sample titles of this study are shuffled in the database, so cell type and time point are left out; the donor was told from shared clones.

The CDR3 DNA sequence: TGTGCCAGTAGTATAGGGCTAGCGACCACCACAGATACGCAGTATTTT. Encoded protein: CASSIGLATTTDTQYF. J is TRBJ2-3 and V is TRBV19, with D perhaps matching TRBD2 (6 bases). CDR1 is LNHDA, CDR2 SQIVND, per germline (reference sequence). The CDR3 totals 16 residues. The V gene lost 1 base and the J gene lost 2 bases, with 13 bases spanning the gap.

This clonotype was counted between two and nine times. The chain uses TRBV3-1 and TRBJ2-5, with unresolved D. Germline loops: CDR1 LGHDT, CDR2 YNNKEL (reference sequence). The CDR3 contains 15 residues. V was pared by 4 bases and J by 3 bases, with 15 bases between. CDR3 DNA: TGTGCCAGCAGCCTTCCCAGCAGAAACAAAGAGACCCAGTACTTC. The encoded protein is CASSLPSRNKETQYF.

V is TRBV12-3 or TRBV12-4 and J is TRBJ2-3; tentative D call: TRBD1 (7 bases). This CDR3 spans 15 amino acids. V lost 3 bases, J lost 4 bases, and 14 bases lay in between. DNA for the CDR3: TGTGCCAGCAGTTTGGGGCAGGGGGGCGCAGATACGCAGTATTTT. This gives the protein CASSLGQGGADTQYF.

Many counts were recorded for this clonotype. This chain links TRBV6-6 with TRBJ2-7, with unresolved D. CDR1 is MNHNY and CDR2 is SVGAGI in the germline V gene (reference sequence). There are 12 residues in the CDR3. With 5 bases removed from V and 3 bases from J, the gap between germline ends came to 8 bases. The CDR3 nucleotides read TGTGCCAGCAGTAAGACTGACTACGAGCAGTACTTC. This encodes CASSKTDYEQYF.

Comments on this clonotype: Compared with germline, one end of the junction differs, possibly owing to a read error. The rearrangement joins TRBV12-3 or TRBV12-4 to TRBJ2-7, with a weak D call TRBD1 (6 bases). The CDR3 runs to 16 residues. CDR3 in amino acids: CAISLAGQPTSYEQYF. The CDR3 region has the DNA TGTGCCATCAGTTTAGCTGGACAGCCAACCTCCTACGAGCAGTACTTC.

The sample holds many counts of this clonotype. The CDR3 sequence: CASSQEPGHYEQYF. The CDR3 nucleotides read TGTGCCAGCAGCCAAGAACCAGGGCACTACGAGCAGTACTTC. The gene calls are TRBV4-2 and TRBJ2-7; possible D gene TRBD1, 5 bases. Between the trimmed V and J ends, which lost 0 bases and 3 bases, there was a span of 9 bases. This CDR3 comprises 14 residues. Germline CDR1 and CDR2: LGHNA and YNFKEQ.

V gene TRBV9 combines with J gene TRBJ2-1, with TRBD2 matching 11 bases. Germline V lookup: CDR1 SGDLS, CDR2 YYNGEE. The junction had 6 bases not matched to a gene; V was cut back by 0 bases and J by 7 bases. The CDR3 covers 16 residues. CDR3 residues: CASSVDTSGRSNEQFF. The CDR3, as DNA: TGTGCCAGCAGCGTAGATACTAGCGGGAGAAGTAATGAGCAGTTCTTC.

The CDR3 DNA is TGTGCCAGCAGGGCCCTCTCACAGGGTCAGCCCCAGCATTTT. Translating gives CASRALSQGQPQHF. The rearrangement links TRBV2 to TRBJ1-5; TRBD1 might be the D (6 bases). The V and J ends lost 6 bases and 6 bases respectively, with 15 bases between them. The CDR3 is 14 amino acids. CDR1 SNHLY and CDR2 FYNNEI come from the germline V gene. The variable domain in full, with the rest retrieved from reference TRBV2 and TRBJ1-5, is EPEVTQTPSHQVTQMGQEVILRCVPISNHLYFYWYRQILGQKVEFLVSFYNNEISEKSEIFDDQFSVERPDGSNFTLKIRSTKLEDSAMYFCASRALSQGQPQHFGDGTRLSIL.

DNA for the CDR3: TGTGCCAGCAGAAATGGACAGCTCAATCAGCCCCAGCATTTT. Protein product: CASRNGQLNQPQHF. V and J are TRBV7-2 and TRBJ1-5, with D perhaps matching TRBD1 (6 bases). CDR3 length: 14 residues. In germline, CDR1 is SGHTA, CDR2 FQGNSA. Trimming stripped 6 bases from V and 3 bases from J, with 12 bases between.

This clonotype was picked up many times. This chain joins TRBV5-5 and TRBJ1-5; D remains unclear. V dropped 4 bases and J dropped 3 bases, with 11 bases sitting between them. Germline V CDR1 and CDR2: SGHKS, YYEKEE (reference sequence). The CDR3 runs 14 residues. Here the CDR3 reads CASSPEWPNQPQHF. CDR3 nucleotide sequence: TGTGCCAGCAGCCCCGAGTGGCCCAATCAGCCCCAGCATTTT.

This chain joins TRBV9 and TRBJ2-2; D ambiguous. Between the trimmed V and J ends, which lost 0 bases and 6 bases, there was a span of 6 bases. Germline CDR1 SGDLS, CDR2 YYNGEE. CDR3 size: 13 residues. The CDR3 here is CASSVVPAGELFF. The CDR3 nucleotides are TGTGCCAGCAGCGTAGTCCCGGCCGGGGAGCTGTTTTTT.

In its sample, this clonotype was seen a few times. V gene TRBV7-2 combines with J gene TRBJ2-4; D might be TRBD2 (5 bases). Trimming left V 5 bases short and J 0 bases short, with 11 bases between. CDR1 and CDR2 from the germline V gene are SGHTA and FQGNSA. The CDR3 has 15 residues. DNA for the CDR3: TGTGCCAGCAGCCCTCCCGGACTAGCCAAAAACATTCAGTACTTC. It codes for CASSPPGLAKNIQYF.

The chain combines TRBV12-3 or TRBV12-4 with TRBJ2-7; the D gene is possibly TRBD1 (5 bases). Trimming took 3 bases from V and 2 from J, leaving 11 bases between them. This CDR3 region has 14 residues. CDR3 in amino acids: CASSFGRAAYEQYF. DNA of the CDR3: TGTGCCAGCAGTTTCGGCAGGGCAGCCTACGAGCAGTACTTC.

The chain is built from TRBV7-2 and TRBJ1-5, with D possibly being TRBD1 (5 bases). The CDR3 extends over 13 amino acids. Germline lookup yields CDR1 SGHTA and CDR2 FQGNSA. Trimming cost V 3 bases and J 9 bases, with 12 bases left between them. The CDR3 sequence: CASSLTGGRPQHF. The CDR3 DNA reads TGTGCCAGCAGCTTGACCGGGGGTCGGCCCCAGCATTTT.

The chain links TRBV4-3 to TRBJ1-2; tentative D call: TRBD1 (5 bases). Trimming took off 3 bases at V and 3 bases at J, with 11 bases between the two ends. Germline-derived CDR1 and CDR2 are LGHNA and YSLEER. The CDR3 totals 14 residues. The DNA for the CDR3 is TGCGCCAGCAGCCAGGGATCGACAGACTATGGCTACACCTTC. Protein product: CASSQGSTDYGYTF.

In this sample, this clonotype turned up a few times. This chain connects TRBV5-5 to TRBJ2-3; a possible D gene is TRBD2 (6 bases). V lost 0 bases and J lost 6, with 14 bases in between. Looked up from germline, CDR1 is SGHKS and CDR2 is YYEKEE (reference sequence). The CDR3 spans 15 residues. In DNA form, the CDR3 reads TGTGCCAGCAGCTTGGCCAAACTAGCTTTTGATACGCAGTATTTT. Protein: CASSLAKLAFDTQYF.

At least ten counts were recorded for this clonotype. The rearrangement uses TRBV7-9 and TRBJ2-3, with TRBD2 matching 7 bases. Per the germline V gene, CDR1 is SEHNR and CDR2 is FQNEAQ (reference sequence). The CDR3 length is 16 residues. The V segment lost 2 bases and the J segment 2 bases; nucleotides outside the gene matches: 7. In DNA form, the CDR3 reads TGTGCCAGCAGCTTAAAGGCTAGCGGCCACACAGATACGCAGTATTTT. Amino acid sequence: CASSLKASGHTDTQYF.

The chain uses TRBV20-1 and TRBJ2-6; D unresolved. Per germline, CDR1 DFQATT and CDR2 SNEGSKA (reference sequence). Trimming left V 5 bases short and J 0 bases short, with 8 bases between. This CDR3 spans 14 amino acids. CDR3 nucleotides: TGCAGTGCTCCCTCACCCTCTGGGGCCAACGTCCTGACTTTC. Protein product: CSAPSPSGANVLTF.

This clonotype was seen many times. The DNA of the CDR3 is TGCGCCAGCAGCTCGCAGCCGGGACAGAACACAGATACGCAGTATTTT. It translates to CASSSQPGQNTDTQYF. The V call is TRBV5-1, the J call TRBJ2-3, with 7 bases that match TRBD1. V gave up 3 bases and J gave up 2 bases; unmatched junction bases: 9. The CDR3 has 16 amino acids. Germline values: CDR1 SGHRS, CDR2 YFSETQ.

In its sample, this clonotype was seen a few times. The gene calls are TRBV19 and TRBJ1-1; TRBD1 matches 10 bases. Germline-derived CDR1 and CDR2 are LNHDA and SQIVND (reference sequence). The ends lost 1 base at V and 10 bases at J; junction bases unmatched: 6. The CDR3 is 14 residues long. The CDR3 nucleotides are TGTGCCAGTAGTATAGTGGGGACAGGGGCCGCAGCTTTCTTT. Translating gives CASSIVGTGAAAFF.